This T cell receptor beta chain was sequenced in a study of ipilimumab plus nivolumab after autologous stem cell transplantation. Assay used: immunoSEQ multiplex PCR; TCRdb lists only in-frame clones, some missing. The sample contains over 75,000 clones, 83% of which appear only once. Starting 14 to 28 days after autologous transplant, ipilimumab 1 mg/kg was given. Germline CDR1 is LGHNA and CDR2 is YSLEER. The CDR3 extends over 16 amino acids. V was cut by 0 bases and J by 8 bases, with 16 bases left in between. The TCR was taken from a male donor with diffuse large B-cell lymphoma. The sequences come from PBMCs, collected in a trial of ipilimumab plus nivolumab as post-transplant consolidation. The chain joins TRBV4-3 to TRBJ1-4, with D unclear. Here the CDR3 reads CASSQDRWQESEKLFF. The CDR3, as DNA: TGCGCCAGCAGCCAAGATCGATGGCAGGAGAGCGAAAAACTGTTTTTT.